Shown below are 19 T cell receptor beta chains from a single sample sequenced in a study of identical twins. Via MiXCR, TCRdb re-called the 5' RACE reads, giving one row per CDR3 protein. This sample has a few hundred thousand distinct CDR3 sequences, with 10% to 15% found just once. These data also featured in a second study, about yellow fever vaccine responses in identical twins.

Sequenced input: memory (CD45RO+) T cells sorted from blood. The source is a woman under 30 in good health.

This chain links TRBV5-1 with TRBJ2-1; 9 positions agree with TRBD2. Germline V gene data show CDR1 as SGHRS and CDR2 as YFSETQ. The CDR3 consists of 17 residues. The junction had 11 bases not matched to a gene; V was cut back by 4 bases and J by 3 bases. CDR3 residues: CASSRLEREADYNEQFF. In DNA form, the CDR3 reads TGCGCCAGCAGCCGTTTGGAGCGGGAGGCCGACTACAATGAGCAGTTCTTC. Supplemented by reference TRBV5-1 and TRBJ2-1, the full variable domain reads KAGVTQTPRYLIKTRGQQVTLSCSPISGHRSVSWYQQTPGQGLQFLFEYFSETQRNKGNFPGRFSGRQFSNSRSEMNVSTLELGDSALYLCASSRLEREADYNEQFFGPGTRLTVL.

This clonotype has just a few counts. The chain carries TRBV9 and TRBJ2-3; perhaps TRBD2 as D (6 bases). Germline lookup yields CDR1 SGDLS and CDR2 YYNGEE. Trimming removed 3 bases from V and 4 bases from J, with 24 bases in between. The CDR3 spans 18 residues. CDR3 region: CASSAPQGAGRRSDTQYF. The DNA of the CDR3 is TGTGCCAGCAGCGCCCCCCAAGGGGCGGGACGCCGTTCAGATACGCAGTATTTT.

In this sample, this clonotype turned up a few times. The chain has TRBV20-1 and TRBJ2-1; 11 bases are shared with TRBD2. The trim removed 5 bases at V and 6 bases at J, leaving 15 bases unmatched. The CDR3 has 17 residues. Germline assignment: CDR1 DFQATT and CDR2 SNEGSKA (reference sequence). This CDR3 is CSAPDLSGGVSINEQFF. CDR3 coding DNA: TGCAGTGCTCCGGATCTTAGCGGGGGGGTATCCATCAATGAGCAGTTCTTC.

This clonotype was detected a few times. This chain uses TRBV19 with TRBJ2-1, with D possibly being TRBD2 (7 bases). V was cut by 5 bases and J by 7 bases, with 15 bases left in between. There are 14 residues in the CDR3. Germline assignment: CDR1 LNHDA and CDR2 SQIVND (reference sequence). The CDR3 region is CASSEGGPRNEQFF. CDR3 nucleotides: TGTGCCAGTAGTGAGGGGGGGCCGCGGAATGAGCAGTTCTTC. The variable domain in full, completed from reference TRBV19 and TRBJ2-1, reads DGGITQSPKYLFRKEGQNVTLSCEQNLNHDAMYWYRQDPGQGLRLIYYSQIVNDFQKGDIAEGYSVSREKKESFPLTVTSAQKNPTAFYLCASSEGGPRNEQFFGPGTRLTVL.

This clonotype was counted many times. The chain is built from TRBV20-1 and TRBJ1-2, with D unclear. Germline CDR1 reads DFQATT; CDR2 reads SNEGSKA (reference sequence). V was trimmed by 3 bases and J by 7 bases, leaving 9 bases between them. This CDR3 spans 11 amino acids. CDR3 bases: TGCAGTGCTAGTCGGGGAGTTGGCTACACCTTC. Its translation: CSASRGVGYTF.

The genes are TRBV15 and TRBJ2-1, with 12 positions matching TRBD2. Germline trimming cut 5 bases from V and 6 bases from J; bases unmatched to any gene: 5. Germline lookup yields CDR1 LNHNV and CDR2 YYDKDF (reference sequence). CDR3 length equals 15 residues. The CDR3 sequence is CATSAGLAGLNEQFF. CDR3 nucleotides: TGTGCCACCAGCGCCGGACTAGCGGGGCTCAATGAGCAGTTCTTC. The variable domain in full, with the rest retrieved from reference TRBV15 and TRBJ2-1, is DAMVIQNPRYQVTQFGKPVTLSCSQTLNHNVMYWYQQKSSQAPKLLFHYYDKDFNNEADTPDNFQSRRPNTSFCFLDIRSPGLGDTAMYLCATSAGLAGLNEQFFGPGTRLTVL.

This clonotype has just one count. The V call is TRBV12-3 or TRBV12-4, the J call TRBJ2-1; either TRBD1 or TRBD2 may fit D (5 bases each). This CDR3 contains 15 residues. Trimming left V 1 base short and J 3 bases short, with 10 bases between. In nucleotides, the CDR3 is TGTGCCAGCAGTTTAGGGGGGAGCTTCTACAATGAGCAGTTCTTC. This translates into CASSLGGSFYNEQFF.

This clonotype occurred a few times. J is TRBJ2-1 and V is TRBV18; 8 bases align to TRBD1. Germline V gene lookup returns CDR1 KGHSH and CDR2 LQKENI. J lost 7 bases, V lost 0 bases, and 8 bases had no gene match. The CDR3 totals 16 residues. CDR3 sequence: CASSPPTGARGNEQFF. The CDR3 nucleotides read TGTGCCAGCTCACCACCGACAGGGGCCAGAGGGAATGAGCAGTTCTTC.

The J gene is TRBJ2-1, the V gene TRBV7-2; D is tentatively TRBD1 or TRBD2 (5 bases each). V lost 4 bases and J 6 bases, leaving 10 bases between the germline ends. The CDR3 has 13 residues. The germline V gene has CDR1 SGHTA and CDR2 FQGNSA. CDR3 sequence reads: CASSWGPFNEQFF. The DNA of the CDR3 is TGTGCCAGCAGCTGGGGACCCTTCAATGAGCAGTTCTTC. Complete variable domain (other parts from reference TRBV7-2 and TRBJ2-1): GAGVSQSPSNKVTEKGKDVELRCDPISGHTALYWYRQSLGQGLEFLIYFQGNSAPDKSGLPSDRFSAERTGGSVSTLTIQRTQQEDSAVYLCASSWGPFNEQFFGPGTRLTVL.

This clonotype has more than one count but fewer than ten. This chain joins TRBV6-1 and TRBJ1-4, with 9 bases lining up with TRBD1. Germline CDR1 reads MNHNS; CDR2 reads SASEGT. V shed 7 bases and J 8 bases; nucleotides not matched to a gene: 11. This CDR3 spans 15 amino acids. The CDR3 DNA follows: TGTGCCAGCACCTCTAGGACAGGGGCCAGGGAAAAACTGTTTTTT. Residues: CASTSRTGAREKLFF.

In this sample, this clonotype turned up a few times. This rearrangement joins TRBV11-2 to TRBJ1-1; the match to TRBD1 covers 8 bases. Unmatched junction bases numbered 8, after V lost 3 bases and J lost 5 bases. Germline lookup yields CDR1 SGHAT and CDR2 FQNNGV. The CDR3 has 15 amino acids. For the CDR3, the DNA is TGTGCCAGCAGCTTTGTAGGACAGGGAGGAACTGAAGCTTTCTTT. This gives the protein CASSFVGQGGTEAFF. Drawing the rest from reference TRBV11-2 and TRBJ1-1, the complete variable domain is EAGVAQSPRYKIIEKRQSVAFWCNPISGHATLYWYQQILGQGPKLLIQFQNNGVVDDSQLPKDRFSAERLKGVDSTLKIQPAKLEDSAVYLCASSFVGQGGTEAFFGQGTRLTVV.

This clonotype was found once. V is TRBV5-1 and J is TRBJ1-1, with 8 bases lining up with TRBD1. CDR1 SGHRS and CDR2 YFSETQ come from the germline V gene. The CDR3 totals 15 residues. V was clipped by 2 bases and J by 4 bases; unmatched bases: 7. CDR3 coding DNA: TGCGCCAGCAGCTTCAGCACAGGGGGTATCACTGAAGCTTTCTTT. Protein product: CASSFSTGGITEAFF. Using reference TRBV5-1 and TRBJ1-1 for the parts outside the CDR3, the full variable domain is KAGVTQTPRYLIKTRGQQVTLSCSPISGHRSVSWYQQTPGQGLQFLFEYFSETQRNKGNFPGRFSGRQFSNSRSEMNVSTLELGDSALYLCASSFSTGGITEAFFGQGTRLTVV.

The CDR3 nucleotides read TGCAGTGCTAGACTTTTCCAAAGCACAGATACGCAGTATTTT. Translating gives CSARLFQSTDTQYF. The rearrangement links TRBV20-1 to TRBJ2-3; D uncertain. The CDR3 is made up of 14 amino acids. Germline V lookup: CDR1 DFQATT, CDR2 SNEGSKA (reference sequence). The V and J ends lost 2 bases and 0 bases respectively, with 9 bases between them.

The chain links TRBV5-5 to TRBJ2-2; unclear D gene. The CDR3 sequence is 15 residues long. The germline V gene encodes CDR1 SGHKS and CDR2 YYEKEE (reference sequence). V gave up 1 base and J gave up 0 bases, with 7 bases separating them. CDR3 region: CASSLTYSNTGELFF. The CDR3 bases are TGTGCCAGCAGCTTGACGTACTCGAACACCGGGGAGCTGTTTTTT.

This clonotype has only a few counts. V and J are TRBV7-6 and TRBJ2-7; perhaps TRBD2 as D (5 bases). Germline V gives CDR1 SGHVS, CDR2 FNYEAQ. V lost 2 bases to trimming and J lost 3 bases, with 17 bases between them. The CDR3 loop spans 16 amino acids. CDR3 protein: CASSLIVGALLYEQYF. The CDR3 DNA follows: TGTGCCAGCAGCTTAATTGTGGGAGCGCTACTCTACGAGCAGTACTTC.

The V and J genes are TRBV20-1 and TRBJ2-7, with no clear D. Looked up from germline, CDR1 is DFQATT and CDR2 is SNEGSKA (reference sequence). Trimming stripped 2 bases from V and 5 bases from J, with 7 bases between. This CDR3 is built from 11 residues. This CDR3 reads CSARKLNEQYF. DNA for the CDR3: TGCAGTGCTAGAAAACTTAACGAGCAGTACTTC.

This rearrangement joins TRBV18 to TRBJ1-2; 7 bases fit TRBD1. Per germline, CDR1 KGHSH and CDR2 LQKENI. Trimming removed 3 bases from V and 5 bases from J; junction bases left unmatched: 6. The CDR3 runs to 14 residues. The CDR3, as DNA: TGTGCCAGCTCACCTAATTCGGGACAGTATGGCTACACCTTC. The encoded protein is CASSPNSGQYGYTF.

This clonotype was picked up a small number of times. The chain recombines TRBV14 with TRBJ2-1, with 11 bases matching TRBD2. The CDR3 totals 14 residues. Trimming removed 3 bases from V and 10 bases from J; junction bases left unmatched: 5. CDR1 SGHDN and CDR2 FVKESK come from the germline V gene. This CDR3 is CASSQLLAGGEQFF. For the CDR3, the DNA is TGTGCCAGCAGCCAGCTTTTAGCGGGAGGGGAGCAGTTCTTC.

This clonotype was observed a few times. The chain uses TRBV25-1 and TRBJ2-7; 13 bases are a match to TRBD2. Germline trimming cut 11 bases from V and 4 bases from J; bases unmatched to any gene: 8. CDR1 is MGHDK and CDR2 is SYGVNS in the germline V gene. This CDR3 has 14 amino acids. DNA of the CDR3: TGTGCCCCACTCCCACTAGCGGGAGGGTACGAGCAGTACTTC. Its translation: CAPLPLAGGYEQYF.